The clone carrying this TCR beta chain has a single count. Method: immunoSEQ multiplex PCR; TCRdb's copy keeps in-frame clones and lacks some. The sample has tens of thousands of clones; approximately 94% are singletons. The V gene's germline CDR1 is GTSNPN and CDR2 SVGIG (reference sequence). Trimming left V 2 bases short and J 2 bases short, with 7 bases between. CDR3 length: 13 residues. The record originates from a study of control samples from healthy donors and cancer patients. The TCR originated in a young man in good health. Sequenced input: blood. The rearrangement joins TRBV30 to TRBJ1-5; no firm D call. DNA of the CDR3: TGTGCCTGGAGTCGGGCGCGCAATCAGCCCCAGCATTTT. Its protein product is CAWSRARNQPQHF.